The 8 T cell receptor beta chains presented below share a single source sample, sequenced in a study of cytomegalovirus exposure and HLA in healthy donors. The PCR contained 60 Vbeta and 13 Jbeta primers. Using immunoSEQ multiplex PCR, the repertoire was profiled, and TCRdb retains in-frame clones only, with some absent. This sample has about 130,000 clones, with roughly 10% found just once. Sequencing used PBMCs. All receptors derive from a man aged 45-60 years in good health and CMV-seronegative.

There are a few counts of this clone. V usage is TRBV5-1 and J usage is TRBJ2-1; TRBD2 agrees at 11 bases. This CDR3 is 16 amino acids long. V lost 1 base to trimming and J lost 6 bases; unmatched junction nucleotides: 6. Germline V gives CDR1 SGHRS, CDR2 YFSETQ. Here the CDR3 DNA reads TGCGCCAGCAGCTTGACTAGCGGGGGCCCCCTCAATGAGCAGTTCTTC. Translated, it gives CASSLTSGGPLNEQFF.

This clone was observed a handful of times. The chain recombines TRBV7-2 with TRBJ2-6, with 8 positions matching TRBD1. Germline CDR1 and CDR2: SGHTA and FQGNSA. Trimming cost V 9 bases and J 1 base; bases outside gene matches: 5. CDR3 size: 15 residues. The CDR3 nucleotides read TGTGCCAGAGGACAGGGCATGTCTGGGGCCAACGTCCTGACTTTC. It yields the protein CARGQGMSGANVLTF.

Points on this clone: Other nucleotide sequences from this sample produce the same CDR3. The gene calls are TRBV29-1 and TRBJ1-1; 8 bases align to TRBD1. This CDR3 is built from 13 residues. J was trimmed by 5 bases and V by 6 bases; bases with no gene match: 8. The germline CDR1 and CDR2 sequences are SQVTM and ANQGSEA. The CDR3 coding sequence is TGCAGCGTGGTCATTGGACAGGGAACTGAAGCTTTCTTT. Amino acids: CSVVIGQGTEAFF.

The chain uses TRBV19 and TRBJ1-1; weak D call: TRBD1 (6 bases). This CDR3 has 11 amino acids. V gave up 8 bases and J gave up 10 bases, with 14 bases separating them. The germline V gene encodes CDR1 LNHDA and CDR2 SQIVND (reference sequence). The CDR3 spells CASAAQGGAFF. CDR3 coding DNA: TGTGCCAGTGCGGCACAGGGTGGAGCTTTCTTT.

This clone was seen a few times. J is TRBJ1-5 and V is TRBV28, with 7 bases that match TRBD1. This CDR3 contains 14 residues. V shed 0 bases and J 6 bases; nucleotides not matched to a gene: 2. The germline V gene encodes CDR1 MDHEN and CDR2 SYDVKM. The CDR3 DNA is TGTGCCAGCAGTTTATGGTCAGGGGGTCAGCCCCAGCATTTT. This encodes CASSLWSGGQPQHF.

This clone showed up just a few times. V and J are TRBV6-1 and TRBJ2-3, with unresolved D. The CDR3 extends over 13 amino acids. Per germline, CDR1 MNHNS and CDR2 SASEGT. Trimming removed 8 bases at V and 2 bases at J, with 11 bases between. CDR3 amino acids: CASERLVTDTQYF. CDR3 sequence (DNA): TGTGCCAGCGAACGACTCGTCACAGATACGCAGTATTTT.

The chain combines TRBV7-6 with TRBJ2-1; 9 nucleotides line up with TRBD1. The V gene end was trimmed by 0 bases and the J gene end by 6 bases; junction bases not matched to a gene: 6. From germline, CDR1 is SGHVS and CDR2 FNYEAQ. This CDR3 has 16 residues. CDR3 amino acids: CASSLAAGQGFNEQFF. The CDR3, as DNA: TGTGCCAGCAGCTTAGCCGCGGGACAGGGATTCAATGAGCAGTTCTTC.

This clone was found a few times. CDR3 loop: CASRPTSGGASYTF. CDR3 nucleotide sequence: TGTGCCAGCAGGCCTACGTCAGGGGGCGCGAGCTACACCTTC. V is TRBV28 and J is TRBJ1-2; TRBD1 matches at 8 bases. V lost 6 bases, J lost 9 bases, and 12 bases stayed unmatched. Germline CDR1 MDHEN, CDR2 SYDVKM. The CDR3 has 14 residues.